The present TCR beta chain was sequenced within a study of cytomegalovirus exposure and HLA in healthy donors. Notes on the study in general: Follow-up analysis seemed to connect common viral pathogens with several of the most significant clusters identified. Cytomegalovirus association was assigned to approximately 160 TCR beta chains.

Each of the donors was a healthy bone marrow donor. PCR was performed using 60 Vbeta and 13 Jbeta primers. Sequencing was performed with immunoSEQ multiplex PCR; in TCRdb, only in-frame clones are kept and a portion is missing. The sample has about 200,000 clones; roughly four fifths are singletons. CDR1 is SGHAT, CDR2 FQNNGV, per germline. The CDR3 runs 15 residues. Trimming shortened V by 4 bases and J by 0 bases, and 13 bases separated the two germline ends. As for this clone: Antigen: not known.

The chain recombines TRBV11-2 with TRBJ2-7; no firm D call. This TCR was sampled from a woman aged 35 to 49 in good health and CMV-seronegative. Sequencing was carried out using PBMCs. CDR3 residues: CASSYPKRSSYEQYF. CDR3 DNA sequence: TGTGCCAGCAGCTATCCAAAGCGAAGCTCCTACGAGCAGTACTTC. The whole variable domain, filled in from reference TRBV11-2 and TRBJ2-7, reads EAGVAQSPRYKIIEKRQSVAFWCNPISGHATLYWYQQILGQGPKLLIQFQNNGVVDDSQLPKDRFSAERLKGVDSTLKIQPAKLEDSAVYLCASSYPKRSSYEQYFGPGTRLTVT.